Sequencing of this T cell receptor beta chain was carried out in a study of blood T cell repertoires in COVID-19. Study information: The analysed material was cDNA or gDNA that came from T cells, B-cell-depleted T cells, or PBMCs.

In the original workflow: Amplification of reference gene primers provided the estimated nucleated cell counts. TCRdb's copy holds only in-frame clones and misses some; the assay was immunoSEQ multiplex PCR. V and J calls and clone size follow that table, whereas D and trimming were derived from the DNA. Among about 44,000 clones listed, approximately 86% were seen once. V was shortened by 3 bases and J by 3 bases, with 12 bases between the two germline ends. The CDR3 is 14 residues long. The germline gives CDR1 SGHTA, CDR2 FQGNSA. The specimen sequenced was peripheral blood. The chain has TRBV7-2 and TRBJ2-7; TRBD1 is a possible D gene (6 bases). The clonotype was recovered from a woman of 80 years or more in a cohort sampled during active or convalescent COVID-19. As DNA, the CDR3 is TGTGCCAGCAGCTTCTACAGGGACCTCTACGAGCAGTACTTC. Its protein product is CASSFYRDLYEQYF.